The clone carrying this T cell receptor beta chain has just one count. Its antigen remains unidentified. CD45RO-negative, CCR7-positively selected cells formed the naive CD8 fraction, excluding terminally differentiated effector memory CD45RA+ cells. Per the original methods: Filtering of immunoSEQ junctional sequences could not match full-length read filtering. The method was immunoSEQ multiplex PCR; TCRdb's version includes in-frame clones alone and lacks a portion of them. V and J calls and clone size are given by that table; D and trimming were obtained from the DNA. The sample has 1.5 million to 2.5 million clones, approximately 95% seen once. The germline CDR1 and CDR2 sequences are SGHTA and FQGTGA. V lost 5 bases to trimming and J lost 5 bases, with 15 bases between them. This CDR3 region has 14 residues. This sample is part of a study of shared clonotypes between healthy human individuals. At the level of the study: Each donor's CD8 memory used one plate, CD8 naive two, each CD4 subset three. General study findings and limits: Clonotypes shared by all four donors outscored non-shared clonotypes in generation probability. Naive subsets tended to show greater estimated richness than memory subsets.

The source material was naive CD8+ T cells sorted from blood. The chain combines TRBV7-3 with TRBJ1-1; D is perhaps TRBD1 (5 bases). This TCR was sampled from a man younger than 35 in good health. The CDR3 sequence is CASSPQGPWTEAFF. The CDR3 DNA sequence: TGTGCCAGCAGCCCCCAGGGCCCTTGGACTGAAGCTTTCTTT. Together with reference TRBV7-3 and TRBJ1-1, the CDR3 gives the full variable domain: GAGVSQTPSNKVTEKGKYVELRCDPISGHTALYWYRQSLGQGPEFLIYFQGTGAADDSGLPNDRFFAVRPEGSVSTLKIQRTERGDSAVYLCASSPQGPWTEAFFGQGTRLTVV.